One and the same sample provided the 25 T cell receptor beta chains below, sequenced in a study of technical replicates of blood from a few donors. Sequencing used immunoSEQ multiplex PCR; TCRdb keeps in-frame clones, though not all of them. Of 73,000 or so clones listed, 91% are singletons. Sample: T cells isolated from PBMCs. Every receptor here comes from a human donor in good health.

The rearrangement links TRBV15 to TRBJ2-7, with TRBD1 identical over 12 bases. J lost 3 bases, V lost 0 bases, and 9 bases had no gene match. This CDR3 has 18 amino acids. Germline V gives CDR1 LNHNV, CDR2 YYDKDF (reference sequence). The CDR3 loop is CATSRDPPGQGAHYEQYF. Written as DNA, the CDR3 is TGTGCCACCAGCAGAGATCCGCCGGGACAGGGGGCTCACTACGAGCAGTACTTC.

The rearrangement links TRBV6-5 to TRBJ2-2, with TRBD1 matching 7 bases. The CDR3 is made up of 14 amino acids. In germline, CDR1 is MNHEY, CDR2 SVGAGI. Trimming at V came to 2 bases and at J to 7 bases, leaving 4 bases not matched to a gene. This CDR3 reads CASSYRGRNGELFF. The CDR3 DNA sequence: TGTGCCAGCAGTTACAGGGGGCGGAACGGGGAGCTGTTTTTT.

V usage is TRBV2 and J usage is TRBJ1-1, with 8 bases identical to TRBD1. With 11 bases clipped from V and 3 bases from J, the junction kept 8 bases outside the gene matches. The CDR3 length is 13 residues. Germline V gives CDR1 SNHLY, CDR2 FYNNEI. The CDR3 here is CAAGGGSYTEAFF. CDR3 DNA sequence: TGTGCCGCAGGGGGCGGCTCCTACACTGAAGCTTTCTTT. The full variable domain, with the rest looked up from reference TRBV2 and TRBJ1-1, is EPEVTQTPSHQVTQMGQEVILRCVPISNHLYFYWYRQILGQKVEFLVSFYNNEISEKSEIFDDQFSVERPDGSNFTLKIRSTKLEDSAMYFCAAGGGSYTEAFFGQGTRLTVV.

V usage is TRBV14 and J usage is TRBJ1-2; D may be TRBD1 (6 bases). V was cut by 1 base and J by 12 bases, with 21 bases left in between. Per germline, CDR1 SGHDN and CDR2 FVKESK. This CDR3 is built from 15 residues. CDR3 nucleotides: TGTGCCAGCAGCCAAGGCAAAGGGGTCACAGGGTTGAACACCTTC. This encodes CASSQGKGVTGLNTF.

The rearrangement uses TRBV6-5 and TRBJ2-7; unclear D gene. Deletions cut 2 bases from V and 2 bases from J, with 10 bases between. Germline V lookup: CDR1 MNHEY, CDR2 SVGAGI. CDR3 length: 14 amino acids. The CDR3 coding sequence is TGTGCCAGCAGTTACCGAGAGAACGCCTACGAGCAGTACTTC. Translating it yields CASSYRENAYEQYF.

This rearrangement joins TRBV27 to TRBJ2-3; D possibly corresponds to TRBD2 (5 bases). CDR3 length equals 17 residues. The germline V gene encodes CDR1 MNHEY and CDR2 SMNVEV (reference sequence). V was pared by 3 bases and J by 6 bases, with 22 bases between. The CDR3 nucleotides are TGTGCCAGCAGTTTGAGGGCCGTTGGCCCGGAGGTCGATACGCAGTATTTT. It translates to CASSLRAVGPEVDTQYF.

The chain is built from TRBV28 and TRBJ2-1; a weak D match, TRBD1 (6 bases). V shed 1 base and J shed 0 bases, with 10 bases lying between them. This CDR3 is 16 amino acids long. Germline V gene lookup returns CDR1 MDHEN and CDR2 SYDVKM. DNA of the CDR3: TGTGCCAGCAGTTTATCAGGGGACGGCTCCTACAATGAGCAGTTCTTC. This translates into CASSLSGDGSYNEQFF.

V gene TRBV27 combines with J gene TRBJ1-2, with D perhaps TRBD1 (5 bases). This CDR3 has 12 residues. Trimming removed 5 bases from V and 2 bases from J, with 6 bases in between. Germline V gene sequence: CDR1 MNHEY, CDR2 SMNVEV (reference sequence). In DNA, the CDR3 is TGTGCCAGCAGTGGGGGGAACTATGGCTACACCTTC. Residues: CASSGGNYGYTF.

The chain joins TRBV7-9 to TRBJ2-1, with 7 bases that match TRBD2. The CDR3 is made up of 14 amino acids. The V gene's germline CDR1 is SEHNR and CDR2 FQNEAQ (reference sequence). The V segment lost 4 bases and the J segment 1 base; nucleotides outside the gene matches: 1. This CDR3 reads CASSSGGSYNEQFF. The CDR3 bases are TGTGCCAGCAGCTCCGGGGGGTCCTACAATGAGCAGTTCTTC.

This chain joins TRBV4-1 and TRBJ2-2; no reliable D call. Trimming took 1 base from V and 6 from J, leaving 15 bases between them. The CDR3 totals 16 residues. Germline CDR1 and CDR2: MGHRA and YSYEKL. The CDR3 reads CASSQVSPLASGELFF. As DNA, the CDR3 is TGCGCCAGCAGCCAAGTCTCACCCTTAGCATCCGGGGAGCTGTTTTTT.

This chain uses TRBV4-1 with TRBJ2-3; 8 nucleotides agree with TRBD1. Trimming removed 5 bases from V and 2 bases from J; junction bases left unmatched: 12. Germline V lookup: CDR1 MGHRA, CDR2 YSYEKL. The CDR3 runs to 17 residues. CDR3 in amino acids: CASSDAPGTGDTDTQYF. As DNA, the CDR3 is TGCGCCAGCAGCGACGCTCCCGGGACAGGAGACACAGATACGCAGTATTTT.

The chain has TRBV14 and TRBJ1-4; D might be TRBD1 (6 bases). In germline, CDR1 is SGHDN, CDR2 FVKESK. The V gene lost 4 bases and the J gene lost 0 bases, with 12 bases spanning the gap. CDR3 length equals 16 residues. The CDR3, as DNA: TGTGCCAGCAGCCGGGGACAAGATGCAACTAATGAAAAACTGTTTTTT. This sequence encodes CASSRGQDATNEKLFF.

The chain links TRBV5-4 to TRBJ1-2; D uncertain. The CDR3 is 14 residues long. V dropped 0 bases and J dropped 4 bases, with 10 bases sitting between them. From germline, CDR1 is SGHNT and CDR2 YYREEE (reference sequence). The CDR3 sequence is CASSLAGDSYGYTF. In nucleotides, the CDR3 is TGTGCCAGCAGCTTGGCCGGGGATAGCTATGGCTACACCTTC.

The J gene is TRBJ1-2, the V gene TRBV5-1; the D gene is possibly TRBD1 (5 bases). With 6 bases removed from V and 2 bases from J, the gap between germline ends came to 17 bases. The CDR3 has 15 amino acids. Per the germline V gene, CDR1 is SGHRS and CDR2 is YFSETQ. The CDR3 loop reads CASTESGDWNYGYTF. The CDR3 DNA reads TGCGCCAGCACGGAGTCCGGGGACTGGAACTATGGCTACACCTTC.

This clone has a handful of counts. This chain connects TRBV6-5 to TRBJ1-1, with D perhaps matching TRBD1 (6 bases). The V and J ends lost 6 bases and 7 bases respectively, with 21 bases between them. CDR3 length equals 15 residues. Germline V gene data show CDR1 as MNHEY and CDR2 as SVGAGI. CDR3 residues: CASSMSYAGADEAFF. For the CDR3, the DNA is TGTGCCAGCAGCATGAGTTATGCGGGGGCCGATGAAGCTTTCTTT.

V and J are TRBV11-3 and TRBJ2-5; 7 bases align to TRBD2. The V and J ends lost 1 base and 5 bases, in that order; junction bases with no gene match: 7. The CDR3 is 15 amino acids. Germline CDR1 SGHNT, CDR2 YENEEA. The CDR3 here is CASSLVTSWRETQYF. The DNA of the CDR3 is TGTGCCAGCAGCTTAGTGACTAGCTGGAGGGAGACCCAGTACTTC.

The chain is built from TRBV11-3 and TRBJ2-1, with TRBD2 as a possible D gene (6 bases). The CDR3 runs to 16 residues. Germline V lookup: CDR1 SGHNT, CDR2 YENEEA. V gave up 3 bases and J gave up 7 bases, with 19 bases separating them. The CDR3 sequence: CASSFILSAGSNEQFF. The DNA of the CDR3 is TGTGCCAGCAGCTTTATATTGTCTGCGGGGAGTAATGAGCAGTTCTTC.

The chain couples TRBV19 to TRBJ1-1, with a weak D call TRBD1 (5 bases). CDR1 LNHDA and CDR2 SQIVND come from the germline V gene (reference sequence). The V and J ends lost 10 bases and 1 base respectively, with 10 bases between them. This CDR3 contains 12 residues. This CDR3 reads CATGHQNTEAFF. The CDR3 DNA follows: TGTGCCACTGGACATCAGAACACTGAAGCTTTCTTT.

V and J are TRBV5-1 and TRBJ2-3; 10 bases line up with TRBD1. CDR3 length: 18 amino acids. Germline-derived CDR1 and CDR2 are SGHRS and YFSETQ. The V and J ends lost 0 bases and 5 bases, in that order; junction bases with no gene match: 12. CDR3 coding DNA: TGCGCCAGCAGCTTGGCTCGCGGAGGGACAGGGGTTAAAGATACGCAGTATTTT. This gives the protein CASSLARGGTGVKDTQYF.

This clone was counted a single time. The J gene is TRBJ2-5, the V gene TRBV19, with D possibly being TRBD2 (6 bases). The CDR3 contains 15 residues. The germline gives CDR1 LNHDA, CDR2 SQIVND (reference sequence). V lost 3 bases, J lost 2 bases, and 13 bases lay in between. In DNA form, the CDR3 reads TGTGCCAGTAGTATCGTGGGAGGAGGGCAAGAGACCCAGTACTTC. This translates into CASSIVGGGQETQYF. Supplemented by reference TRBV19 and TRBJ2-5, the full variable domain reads DGGITQSPKYLFRKEGQNVTLSCEQNLNHDAMYWYRQDPGQGLRLIYYSQIVNDFQKGDIAEGYSVSREKKESFPLTVTSAQKNPTAFYLCASSIVGGGQETQYFGPGTRLLVL.

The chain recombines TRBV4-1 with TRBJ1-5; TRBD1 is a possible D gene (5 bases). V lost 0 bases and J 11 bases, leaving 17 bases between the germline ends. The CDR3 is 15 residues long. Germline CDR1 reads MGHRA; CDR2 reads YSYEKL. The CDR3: CASSQDAQGGRAQHF. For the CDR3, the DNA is TGCGCCAGCAGCCAAGATGCTCAGGGAGGTCGGGCCCAGCATTTT.

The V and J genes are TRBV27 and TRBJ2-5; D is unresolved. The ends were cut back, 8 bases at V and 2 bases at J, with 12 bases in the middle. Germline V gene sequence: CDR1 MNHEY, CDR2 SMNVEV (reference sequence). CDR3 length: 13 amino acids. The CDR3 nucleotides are TGTGCCAGCTGGGCAGCCCTTCAAGAGACCCAGTACTTC. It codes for CASWAALQETQYF.

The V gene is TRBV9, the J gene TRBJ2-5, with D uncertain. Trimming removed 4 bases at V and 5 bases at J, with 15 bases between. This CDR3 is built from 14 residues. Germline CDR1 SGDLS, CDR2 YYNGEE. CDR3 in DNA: TGTGCCAGCAGCCCAACTGGAGCCAGTGAGACCCAGTACTTC. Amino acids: CASSPTGASETQYF.

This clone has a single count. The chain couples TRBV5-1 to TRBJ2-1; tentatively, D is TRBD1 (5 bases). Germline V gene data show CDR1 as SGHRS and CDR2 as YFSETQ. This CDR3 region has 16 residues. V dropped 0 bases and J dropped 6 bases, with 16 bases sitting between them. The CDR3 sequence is CASSLATRRGPNEQFF. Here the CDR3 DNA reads TGCGCCAGCAGCTTGGCTACCCGTAGGGGCCCCAATGAGCAGTTCTTC. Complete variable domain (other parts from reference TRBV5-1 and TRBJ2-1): KAGVTQTPRYLIKTRGQQVTLSCSPISGHRSVSWYQQTPGQGLQFLFEYFSETQRNKGNFPGRFSGRQFSNSRSEMNVSTLELGDSALYLCASSLATRRGPNEQFFGPGTRLTVL.

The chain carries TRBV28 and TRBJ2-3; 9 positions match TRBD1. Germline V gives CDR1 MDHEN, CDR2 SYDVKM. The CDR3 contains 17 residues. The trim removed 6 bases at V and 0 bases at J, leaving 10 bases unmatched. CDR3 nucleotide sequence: TGTGCCAGCAGCCGCGGGACAGGGCGCCGTAGCACAGATACGCAGTATTTT. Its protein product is CASSRGTGRRSTDTQYF. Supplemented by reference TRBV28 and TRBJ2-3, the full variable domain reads DVKVTQSSRYLVKRTGEKVFLECVQDMDHENMFWYRQDPGLGLRLIYFSYDVKMKEKGDIPEGYSVSREKKERFSLILESASTNQTSMYLCASSRGTGRRSTDTQYFGPGTRLTVL.